This entry describes one T cell receptor beta chain. TCRdb processed the RT-PCR reads anew with MiXCR; each CDR3 protein has one entry. The data show about 680,000 distinct CDR3 sequences, approximately 14% seen once. Germline CDR1 and CDR2: MNHNY and SVGAGI (reference sequence). The CDR3 has 14 amino acids. V gave up 7 bases and J gave up 2 bases, with 14 bases separating them. The chain links TRBV6-6 to TRBJ1-1; no definite D call. The specimen sequenced was memory CD4+ T cells from blood. This TCR derives from a female donor in good health, serving as a healthy control. CDR3 region: CASIPREGNTEAFF. The CDR3 region has the DNA TGTGCCAGCATCCCCCGAGAGGGTAACACTGAAGCTTTCTTT.